The rows below give T cell receptor beta chains drawn from one sample of a study of cytomegalovirus exposure and HLA in healthy donors. Method: immunoSEQ multiplex PCR; TCRdb's copy keeps in-frame clones and lacks some. The sample has 85,000 or so clones. Sequenced sample: PBMCs. The receptors stem from a woman in her thirties in good health and CMV-seronegative. Each CDR3 is given with its conserved first and last residue. Each record gives: V gene, J gene, D gene, CDR3 DNA, CDR3 protein. A D gene is named only where the DNA matches it firmly.

V: TRBV7-9
J: TRBJ1-1
D: -
DNA: TGTGCCAGCAGTTCAGGGGTCATGAACACTGAAGCTTTCTTT
CDR3: CASSSGVMNTEAFF

V: TRBV30
J: TRBJ1-1
D: TRBD1
DNA: TGTGCCTGGAGTGTAGACAGGGCGGCTGAAGCTTTCTTT
CDR3: CAWSVDRAAEAFF

V: TRBV30
J: TRBJ1-2
D: TRBD1
DNA: TGTGCCTGGAGTGCCGGTTTTGGGACAGGGTTCACCTTC
CDR3: CAWSAGFGTGFTF

V: TRBV7-8
J: TRBJ1-1
D: -
DNA: TGTGCCAGCAGCTTAATGTCCAGGGGCGGGAACACTGAAGCTTTCTTT
CDR3: CASSLMSRGGNTEAFF

V: TRBV5-4
J: TRBJ2-3
D: -
DNA: TGTGCCAGCAGCTCTGCCTTGCGGGGCCTCACAGATACGCAGTATTTT
CDR3: CASSSALRGLTDTQYF

V: TRBV20-1
J: TRBJ1-2
D: -
DNA: TGCAGTGCTATGTTAGACTATGGCTACACCTTC
CDR3: CSAMLDYGYTF

V: TRBV5-1
J: TRBJ2-7
D: -
DNA: TGCGCCACCCGGAGGGGATCTGGTGACGAGCAGTACTTC
CDR3: CATRRGSGDEQYF

V: TRBV5-6
J: TRBJ1-1
D: -
DNA: TGTGCCAGCAGCTCTCCCCGGGGGGAGGGAGAGAACACTGAAGCTTTCTTT
CDR3: CASSSPRGEGENTEAFF

V: TRBV28
J: TRBJ1-5
D: TRBD1
DNA: TGTGCCAGCATGAGACAGGGGGTTCAGCCCCAGCATTTT
CDR3: CASMRQGVQPQHF

V: TRBV9
J: TRBJ2-1
D: TRBD2
DNA: TGTGCCAGCAGCGTCCGATCTAGCGGGATAGGCTCCTACAATGAGCAGTTCTTC
CDR3: CASSVRSSGIGSYNEQFF

V: TRBV4-1
J: TRBJ1-1
D: -
DNA: TGCGCCAGCAGCCTCCGGAGAGGCCCCACTGAAGCTTTCTTT
CDR3: CASSLRRGPTEAFF

V: TRBV6-1
J: TRBJ1-5
D: -
DNA: TGTGCCAGCAGTGAAGCGGGGGGGAACGTCCGACAGCCCCAGCATTTT
CDR3: CASSEAGGNVRQPQHF

V: TRBV5-1
J: TRBJ2-3
D: -
DNA: TGCGCCAGCGGCCTTTTGCGGAGTACCGGCACAGATACGCAGTATTTT
CDR3: CASGLLRSTGTDTQYF

V: TRBV6-6
J: TRBJ1-2
D: TRBD1
DNA: TGTGCCAGCAGTTCGTCTCCGGGACAGGGGGCGGGCTACACCTTC
CDR3: CASSSSPGQGAGYTF

V: TRBV15
J: TRBJ2-5
D: -
DNA: TGTGCCACCAGCAGAGAGGCGGATAACCAAGAGACCCAGTACTTC
CDR3: CATSREADNQETQYF

V: TRBV4-2
J: TRBJ2-1
D: TRBD2
DNA: TGTGCCAGCAGCCAAGATCTGGGGCCCTATGCGGGGACTAGCGGGTACAATGAGCAGTTCTTC
CDR3: CASSQDLGPYAGTSGYNEQFF

V: TRBV11-2
J: TRBJ2-3
D: -
DNA: TGTGCCAGCAGCTGGGGGGAGACTACGCAGTATTTT
CDR3: CASSWGETTQYF

V: TRBV15
J: TRBJ1-2
D: -
DNA: TGTGCCACCAGCAGAGGTCAAGAGGCAGGGAGGAACTATGGCTACACCTTC
CDR3: CATSRGQEAGRNYGYTF

V: TRBV30
J: TRBJ1-5
D: -
DNA: TGTGCCTGGAGTGTGCAGGGCAATCAGCCCCAGCATTTT
CDR3: CAWSVQGNQPQHF

V: TRBV7-9
J: TRBJ2-1
D: -
DNA: TGTGCCAGCAGCGGCGGGACCTACAATGAGCAGTTCTTC
CDR3: CASSGGTYNEQFF

V: TRBV2
J: TRBJ1-2
D: -
DNA: TGTGCCAGCAATGCCAGAAGCTATGGCTACACCTTC
CDR3: CASNARSYGYTF

V: TRBV27
J: TRBJ2-7
D: -
DNA: TGTGCCAGCAGTTTGTCGGGGGGCGGCACCTACGAGCAGTACTTC
CDR3: CASSLSGGGTYEQYF

V: TRBV6-6
J: TRBJ1-1
D: -
DNA: TGTGCCAGCCGGAGGGGGGGGACCTTCGGCACTGAAGCTTTCTTT
CDR3: CASRRGGTFGTEAFF

V: TRBV15
J: TRBJ2-1
D: TRBD1
DNA: TGTGCCACCAGCCCCCGGACAGGGGGCTACAATGAGCAGTTCTTC
CDR3: CATSPRTGGYNEQFF

V: TRBV30
J: TRBJ2-5
D: -
DNA: TGTGCCTGGACACAGGGTAATGGGGAGACCCAGTACTTC
CDR3: CAWTQGNGETQYF

V: TRBV15
J: TRBJ1-1
D: -
DNA: TGTGCCACCAGCAGAGGACAGTTCATCGAAGCTTTCTTT
CDR3: CATSRGQFIEAFF

V: TRBV7-9
J: TRBJ2-3
D: -
DNA: TGTGCCAGCAGCCGCGGTGGCACAGATACGCAGTATTTT
CDR3: CASSRGGTDTQYF

V: TRBV9
J: TRBJ2-5
D: TRBD2
DNA: TGTGCCAGCAGCGTCCCCCACCCTGTAGCGGGACCGGAGGCCCAGTACTTC
CDR3: CASSVPHPVAGPEAQYF

V: TRBV18
J: TRBJ1-1
D: TRBD1
DNA: TGTGCCAGCTCACCACCGAGGACAGGGGTCGGAGCTTTCTTT
CDR3: CASSPPRTGVGAFF

V: TRBV30
J: TRBJ1-2
D: -
DNA: TGTGCCTTACAGGGCCAAGCTAACTATGGCTACACCTTC
CDR3: CALQGQANYGYTF

V: TRBV30
J: TRBJ1-1
D: TRBD1
DNA: TGTGCCTGGAGAATGACAGGGGATTGGACTGAAGCTTTCTTT
CDR3: CAWRMTGDWTEAFF

V: TRBV29-1
J: TRBJ2-7
D: -
DNA: TGCAGCGCTTCGGACAGCTACGAGCAGTACTTC
CDR3: CSASDSYEQYF

V: TRBV29-1
J: TRBJ1-2
D: TRBD1
DNA: TGCAGCGTTGAGCAGGGGGCCTATGGCTACACCTTC
CDR3: CSVEQGAYGYTF

V: TRBV29-1
J: TRBJ2-7
D: TRBD1
DNA: TGCAGCGTTGAACGGGGACAGGGTGGTGGCGAGCAGTACTTC
CDR3: CSVERGQGGGEQYF

V: TRBV30
J: TRBJ2-7
D: -
DNA: TGTGCCTGGGCCAACGCCTACTCCTACGAGCAGTACTTC
CDR3: CAWANAYSYEQYF

V: TRBV19
J: TRBJ2-7
D: -
DNA: TGTGATGGGGGGACCGAACCCTACGAGCAGTACTTC
CDR3: CDGGTEPYEQYF

V: TRBV7-8
J: TRBJ2-7
D: TRBD1
DNA: TGTGCCAGCAGCTTCTGGACAGGGGGCTCCGAGCAGTACTTC
CDR3: CASSFWTGGSEQYF

V: TRBV19
J: TRBJ2-1
D: TRBD1
DNA: TGTGCCAGTAGTATAGGACAGGGCATCTACAATGAGCAGTTCTTC
CDR3: CASSIGQGIYNEQFF

V: TRBV11-2
J: TRBJ2-7
D: -
DNA: TGTGCCAGCAGCTTAGAAGGGGCGTTCTCCTACGAGCAGTACTTC
CDR3: CASSLEGAFSYEQYF

V: TRBV15
J: TRBJ2-1
D: TRBD1
DNA: TGTGCCACCAGCGCGAGGGGGACAGGGTTCAATGAGCAGTTCTTC
CDR3: CATSARGTGFNEQFF

V: TRBV18
J: TRBJ2-2
D: -
DNA: TGTGCCAGCTCACCAAGGCCAGGGAACACCGGGGAGCTGTTTTTT
CDR3: CASSPRPGNTGELFF

V: TRBV30
J: TRBJ2-7
D: TRBD1
DNA: TGTGCCTGGAGTACCGGGACAGGGATTGCCTACGAGCAGTACTTC
CDR3: CAWSTGTGIAYEQYF

V: TRBV27
J: TRBJ1-1
D: -
DNA: TGTGCCAGCAAAGGGAGGGATTTCACTGAAGCTTTCTTT
CDR3: CASKGRDFTEAFF

V: TRBV19
J: TRBJ1-1
D: -
DNA: TGTGCCAGTAGTATAGTAGCGGGGAGCACTGAAGCTTTCTTT
CDR3: CASSIVAGSTEAFF

V: TRBV7-9
J: TRBJ1-5
D: TRBD1
DNA: TGTGCCAGCAGCTTAGCGGCAGGGGGTCAGCCCCAGCATTTT
CDR3: CASSLAAGGQPQHF

V: TRBV5-6
J: TRBJ1-2
D: -
DNA: TGTGCCAGCAGCGATCGAGATGGCTACACCTTC
CDR3: CASSDRDGYTF

V: TRBV12-5
J: TRBJ2-7
D: TRBD1
DNA: TGTGCTAGTGCCCGAGGGGGCTTTATCCGCGAGCAGTACTTC
CDR3: CASARGGFIREQYF

V: TRBV6-1
J: TRBJ1-3
D: -
DNA: TGTGCCAGCAGTGAGGGGCAGGCCGCATATTTT
CDR3: CASSEGQAAYF

V: TRBV5-1
J: TRBJ2-7
D: TRBD1
DNA: TGCGCCAGCAGCTTGGAAGGGACAGGGGTTGAGCAGTACTTC
CDR3: CASSLEGTGVEQYF

V: TRBV6-1
J: TRBJ1-1
D: TRBD1
DNA: TGTGCCAGCAGTGGCCCAACGCAGGGGGCTTTCACTGAAGCTTTCTTT
CDR3: CASSGPTQGAFTEAFF

V: TRBV5-1
J: TRBJ2-6
D: TRBD2
DNA: TGCGCCAGCAGCTCGGGAGGTTCCTCTGGGGCCAACGTCCTGACTTTC
CDR3: CASSSGGSSGANVLTF

V: TRBV5-4
J: TRBJ2-1
D: -
DNA: TGTGCCAGCAGCTCCACAGGGTTGTCCTACAATGAGCAGTTCTTC
CDR3: CASSSTGLSYNEQFF

V: TRBV30
J: TRBJ1-1
D: -
DNA: TGTGCCGGGAGAAATAACGCGGCCTATAGCACTGAAGCTTTCTTT
CDR3: CAGRNNAAYSTEAFF

V: TRBV18
J: TRBJ2-1
D: -
DNA: TGTGCCAGCTCACCAAGTAGAGGTGGAGGCAATGAGCAGTTCTTC
CDR3: CASSPSRGGGNEQFF

V: TRBV7-2
J: TRBJ2-7
D: TRBD1
DNA: TGTGCCAGCAGCGCCCGGGACAGGTCATTCTACGAGCAGTACTTC
CDR3: CASSARDRSFYEQYF

V: TRBV13
J: TRBJ2-5
D: TRBD1
DNA: TGTGCCAGCAGCATCCGGACAGGGAAGCAAGAGACCCAGTACTTC
CDR3: CASSIRTGKQETQYF

V: TRBV27
J: TRBJ1-2
D: -
DNA: TGTGCCAGCAGTGGCGGGACTGGGGGCTACACCTTC
CDR3: CASSGGTGGYTF

V: TRBV7-9
J: TRBJ1-1
D: TRBD1
DNA: TGTGCCAGCAGCCAACTGGGACAGATGAACACTGAAGCTTTCTTT
CDR3: CASSQLGQMNTEAFF

V: TRBV6-5
J: TRBJ1-2
D: TRBD1
DNA: TGTGCCAGCAGACCCGGACAGGGGGCTGGCGGCTACACCTTC
CDR3: CASRPGQGAGGYTF